Ten or more counts support the clone carrying this T cell receptor beta chain. Its antigen is not known. CDR3 length: 15 residues. The V and J ends lost 1 base and 4 bases respectively, with 14 bases between them. The V gene's germline CDR1 is SGHRS and CDR2 YFSETQ. Bulk tumor genomic DNA served as template, at about 600 ng per sample. Biopsies that were spaced far apart were taken, several per primary tumor, during surgery. Enrolled patients presented with newly diagnosed, previously untreated non-small cell lung cancer and underwent curative surgery. The sample is drawn from a study of immune heterogeneity within non-small cell lung tumors. Study-wide points: Patients largely differed in their high-frequency T-cell receptor beta clonotypes.

It was a multiplex PCR that amplified TCR beta CDR3, with 32 V and 13 J primers. A single record per CDR3 protein comes from TCRdb applying MiXCR to the multiplex PCR reads. Of around 21,000 distinct CDR3 sequences in the sample, 28% are singletons; the top ten hold roughly 4.3%. V gene TRBV5-1 combines with J gene TRBJ1-1; D perhaps matches TRBD1 (6 bases). Sequencing used lung tumor tissue. The receptor was derived from a middle-aged man with non-small cell lung cancer. The CDR3 protein is CASSLRGARATEAFF. The CDR3 DNA follows: TGCGCCAGCAGCTTGAGGGGGGCAAGGGCCACTGAAGCTTTCTTT.